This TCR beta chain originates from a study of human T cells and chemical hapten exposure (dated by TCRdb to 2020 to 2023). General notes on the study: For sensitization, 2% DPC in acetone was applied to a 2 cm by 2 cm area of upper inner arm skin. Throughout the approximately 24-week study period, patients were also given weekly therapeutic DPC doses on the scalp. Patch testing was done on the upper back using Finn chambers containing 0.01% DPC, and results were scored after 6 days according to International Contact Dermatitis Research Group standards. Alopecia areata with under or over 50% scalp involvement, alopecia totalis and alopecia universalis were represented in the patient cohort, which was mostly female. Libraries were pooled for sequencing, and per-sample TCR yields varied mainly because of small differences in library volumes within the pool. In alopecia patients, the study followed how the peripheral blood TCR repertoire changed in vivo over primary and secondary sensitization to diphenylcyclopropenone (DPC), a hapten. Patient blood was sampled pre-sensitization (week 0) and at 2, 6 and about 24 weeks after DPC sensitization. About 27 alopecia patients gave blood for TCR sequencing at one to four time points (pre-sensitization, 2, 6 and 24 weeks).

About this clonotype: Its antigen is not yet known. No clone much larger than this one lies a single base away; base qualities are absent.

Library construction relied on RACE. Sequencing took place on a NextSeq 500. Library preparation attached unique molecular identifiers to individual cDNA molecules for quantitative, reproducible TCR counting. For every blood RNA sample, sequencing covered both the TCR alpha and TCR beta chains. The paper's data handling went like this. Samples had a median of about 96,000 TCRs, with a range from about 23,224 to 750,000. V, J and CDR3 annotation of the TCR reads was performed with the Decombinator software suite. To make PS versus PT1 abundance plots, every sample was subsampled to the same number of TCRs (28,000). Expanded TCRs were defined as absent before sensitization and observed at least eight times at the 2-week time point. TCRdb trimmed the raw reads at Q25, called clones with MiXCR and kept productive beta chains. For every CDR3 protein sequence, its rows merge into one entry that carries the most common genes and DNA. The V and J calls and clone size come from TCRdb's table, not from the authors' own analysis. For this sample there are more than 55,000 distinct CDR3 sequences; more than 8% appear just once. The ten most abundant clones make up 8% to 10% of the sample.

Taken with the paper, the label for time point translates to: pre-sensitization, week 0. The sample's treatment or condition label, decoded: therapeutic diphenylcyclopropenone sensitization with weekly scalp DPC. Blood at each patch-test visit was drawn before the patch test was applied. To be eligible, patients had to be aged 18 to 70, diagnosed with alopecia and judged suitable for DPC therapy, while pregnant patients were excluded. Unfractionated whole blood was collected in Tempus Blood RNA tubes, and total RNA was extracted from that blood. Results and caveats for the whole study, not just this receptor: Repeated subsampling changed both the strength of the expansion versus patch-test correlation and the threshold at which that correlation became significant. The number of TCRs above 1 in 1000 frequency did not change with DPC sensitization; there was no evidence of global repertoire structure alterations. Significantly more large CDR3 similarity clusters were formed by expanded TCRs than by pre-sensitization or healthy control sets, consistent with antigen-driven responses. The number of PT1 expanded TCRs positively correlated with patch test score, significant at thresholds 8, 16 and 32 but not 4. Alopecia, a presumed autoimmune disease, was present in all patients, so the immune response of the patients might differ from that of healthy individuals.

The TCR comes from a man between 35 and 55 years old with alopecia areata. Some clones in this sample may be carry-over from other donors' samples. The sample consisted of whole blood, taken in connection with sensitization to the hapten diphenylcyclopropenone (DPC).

The CDR3 here reads CASRLSSATENIQYF. The nucleotide sequence reads TGCGCCAGCAGACTTTCATCGGCGACCGAAAACATTCAGTACTTC. This receptor chain uses TRBV5-1 and TRBJ2-4, with the D segment identity uncertain. From cysteine to phenylalanine, the CDR3 is 15 amino acids long. Of all the DNA, just the CDR3 is kept, 45 bases in frame from base 1. V loses 5 bases, J loses 5 bases, and the germline ends lie 17 bases apart. Sequences SGHRS (CDR1) and YFSETQ (CDR2) are obtained from the germline V gene.